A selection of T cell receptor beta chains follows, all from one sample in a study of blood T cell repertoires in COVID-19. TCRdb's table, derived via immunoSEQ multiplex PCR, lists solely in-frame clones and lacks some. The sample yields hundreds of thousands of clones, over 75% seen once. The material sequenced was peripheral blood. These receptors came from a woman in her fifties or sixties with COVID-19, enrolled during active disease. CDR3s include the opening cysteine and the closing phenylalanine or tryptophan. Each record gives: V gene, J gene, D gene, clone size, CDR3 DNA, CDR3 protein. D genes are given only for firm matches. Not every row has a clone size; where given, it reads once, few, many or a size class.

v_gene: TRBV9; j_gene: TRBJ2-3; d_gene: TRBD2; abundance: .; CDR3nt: TGTGCCAGCAGCGCGACTACTAGCGGGGGGGGAGATACGCAGTATTTT; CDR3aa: CASSATTSGGGDTQYF
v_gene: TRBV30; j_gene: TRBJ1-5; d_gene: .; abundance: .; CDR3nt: TGTGCCTGGGGGTTCGGGGATCAGCCCCAGCATTTT; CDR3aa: CAWGFGDQPQHF
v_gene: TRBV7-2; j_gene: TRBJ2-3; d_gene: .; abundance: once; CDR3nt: TGTGCCAGCAGCTTAAGGGTCCCGGGACTGAACACAGATACGCAGTATTTT; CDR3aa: CASSLRVPGLNTDTQYF
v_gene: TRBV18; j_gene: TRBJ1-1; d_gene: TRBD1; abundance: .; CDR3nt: TGTGCCAGCTCGCGGGACAGGGGGAGCACTGAAGCTTTCTTT; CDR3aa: CASSRDRGSTEAFF
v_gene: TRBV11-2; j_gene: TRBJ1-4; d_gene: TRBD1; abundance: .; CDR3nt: TGTGCCAGCAGCTTAGGTCGGGCAGGGGGGAATGAAAAACTGTTTTTT; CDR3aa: CASSLGRAGGNEKLFF
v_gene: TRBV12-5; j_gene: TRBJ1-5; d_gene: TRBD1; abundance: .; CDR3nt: TGTGCTAGTGGTTTGGGGGACAGTTCTCTTCTTCAGCCCCAGCATTTT; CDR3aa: CASGLGDSSLLQPQHF
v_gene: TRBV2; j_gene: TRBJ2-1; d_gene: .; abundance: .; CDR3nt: TGTGCCAGCAGTGAACTCCCCCGGAATGAGCAGTTCTTC; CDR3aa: CASSELPRNEQFF
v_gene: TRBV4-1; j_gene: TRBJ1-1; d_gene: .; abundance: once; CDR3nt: TGCGCCAGCAGTTCGAGGAACACTGAAGCTTTCTTT; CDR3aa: CASSSRNTEAFF
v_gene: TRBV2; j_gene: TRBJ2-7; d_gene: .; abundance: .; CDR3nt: TGTGCCAGCAGTACGGACTCGTACGAGCAGTACTTC; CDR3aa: CASSTDSYEQYF
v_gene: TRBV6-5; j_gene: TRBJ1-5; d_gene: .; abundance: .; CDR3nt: TGTGCCAGCAACCGGGGGAGTCAGCCCCAGCATTTT; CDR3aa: CASNRGSQPQHF
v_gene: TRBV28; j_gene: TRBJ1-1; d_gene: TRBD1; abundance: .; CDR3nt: TGTGCCAGCAGGAGGATCGACAGACAGGGGGCTGAAGCTTTCTTT; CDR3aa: CASRRIDRQGAEAFF
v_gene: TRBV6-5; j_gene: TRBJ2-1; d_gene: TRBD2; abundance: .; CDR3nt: TGTGCCAGCAGCCGGGGGGAAGTGGAGCAGTTCTTC; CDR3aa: CASSRGEVEQFF
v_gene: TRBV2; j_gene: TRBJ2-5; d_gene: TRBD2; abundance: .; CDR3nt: TGTGCCAGCAGAATAACTAGCGGGGGGCACCAAGAGACCCAGTACTTC; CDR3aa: CASRITSGGHQETQYF
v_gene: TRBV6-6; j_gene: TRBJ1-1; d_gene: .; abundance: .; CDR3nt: TGTGCCAGCAGTTACGGGGAGGGCACTGAAGCTTTCTTT; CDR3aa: CASSYGEGTEAFF
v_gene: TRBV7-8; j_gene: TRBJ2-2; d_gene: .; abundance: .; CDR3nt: TGTGCCAGCAGCTTCCCCCCGAGAGGGAACACCGGGGAGCTGTTTTTT; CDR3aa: CASSFPPRGNTGELFF
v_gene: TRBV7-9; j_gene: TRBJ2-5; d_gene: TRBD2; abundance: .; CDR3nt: TGTGCCAGCACCATTAGCGGGGGGGAGACCCAGTACTTC; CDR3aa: CASTISGGETQYF
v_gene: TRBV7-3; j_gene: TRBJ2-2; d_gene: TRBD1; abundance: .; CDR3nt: TGTGCCAGCAGCTTCGGGACAGGGTCCACCGGGGAGCTGTTTTTT; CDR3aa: CASSFGTGSTGELFF
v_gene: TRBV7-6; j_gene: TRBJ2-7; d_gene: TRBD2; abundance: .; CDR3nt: TGTGCCAGCAGCCCGCGCGGACTAGCGGAAACCTACGAGCAGTACTTC; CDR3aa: CASSPRGLAETYEQYF
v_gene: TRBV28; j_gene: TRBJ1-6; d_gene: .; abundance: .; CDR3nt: TGTGCCAGCAGCTCCTTAGCCCTCCACTTT; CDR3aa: CASSSLALHF
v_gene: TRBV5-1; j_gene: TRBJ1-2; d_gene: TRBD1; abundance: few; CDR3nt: TGCGCCAGCAGCTTGGTAGGGAGGAGGGGGCCTAACTATGGCTACACCTTC; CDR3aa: CASSLVGRRGPNYGYTF
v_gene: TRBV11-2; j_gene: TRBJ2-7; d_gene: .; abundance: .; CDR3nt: TGTGCCAGCAGCTTTGGGGCCAATTACGAGCAGTACTTC; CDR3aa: CASSFGANYEQYF
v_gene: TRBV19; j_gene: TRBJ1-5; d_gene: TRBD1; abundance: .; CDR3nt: TGTGCCAGTAGTATGGAGGGGGCACTTAGCAATCAGCCCCAGCATTTT; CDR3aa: CASSMEGALSNQPQHF
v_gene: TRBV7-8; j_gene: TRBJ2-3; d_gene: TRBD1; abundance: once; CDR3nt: TGTGCCAGCAGCTTTACAGGGGGCCAAGATACGCAGTATTTT; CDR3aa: CASSFTGGQDTQYF
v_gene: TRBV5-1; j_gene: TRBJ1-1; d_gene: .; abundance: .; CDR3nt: TGCGCCAGCAGGGGTGGAGGTGGTAACACTGAAGCTTTCTTT; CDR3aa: CASRGGGGNTEAFF
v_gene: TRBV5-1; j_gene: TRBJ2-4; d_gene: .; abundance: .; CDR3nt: TGCGCCAGCAGCTATCGACGGGATGGCATTCAGTACTTC; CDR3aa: CASSYRRDGIQYF
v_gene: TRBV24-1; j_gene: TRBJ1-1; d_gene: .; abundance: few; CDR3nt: TGTGCCACCATAGGGGTTGGATTCACTGAAGCTTTCTTT; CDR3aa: CATIGVGFTEAFF
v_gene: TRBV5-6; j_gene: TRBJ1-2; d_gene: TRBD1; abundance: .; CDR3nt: TGTGCCAGCAGCTTCACGGACAGGGACGGCTATGGCTACACCTTC; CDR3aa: CASSFTDRDGYGYTF